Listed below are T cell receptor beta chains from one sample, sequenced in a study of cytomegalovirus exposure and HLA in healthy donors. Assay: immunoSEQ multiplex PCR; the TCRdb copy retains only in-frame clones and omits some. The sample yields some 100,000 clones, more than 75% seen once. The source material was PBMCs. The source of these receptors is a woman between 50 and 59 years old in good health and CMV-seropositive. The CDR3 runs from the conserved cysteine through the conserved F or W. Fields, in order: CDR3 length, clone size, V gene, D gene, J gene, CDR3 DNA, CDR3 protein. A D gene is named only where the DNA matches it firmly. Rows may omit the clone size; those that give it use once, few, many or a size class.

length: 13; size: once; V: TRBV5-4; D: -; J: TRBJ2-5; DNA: TGTGCCAGCAGCCCGGGACTTCAAGAGACCCAGTACTTC; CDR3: CASSPGLQETQYF
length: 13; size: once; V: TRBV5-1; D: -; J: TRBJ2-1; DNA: TGCGCCAGCAGCTTGAGGACAATGGATGAGCAGTTCTTC; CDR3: CASSLRTMDEQFF
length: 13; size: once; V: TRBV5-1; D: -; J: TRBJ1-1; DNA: TGCGCCACCAAGCGGGGGGAGAACACTGAAGCTTTCTTT; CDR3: CATKRGENTEAFF
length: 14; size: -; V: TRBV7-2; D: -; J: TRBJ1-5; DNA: TGTGCCAGCAGCTTAGGTCTCCCCGATCAGCCCCAGCATTTT; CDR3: CASSLGLPDQPQHF
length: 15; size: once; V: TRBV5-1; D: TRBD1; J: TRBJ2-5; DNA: TGCGCCAGCAGCCCAGGGGGTACCCTGGGGGAGACCCAGTACTTC; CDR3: CASSPGGTLGETQYF
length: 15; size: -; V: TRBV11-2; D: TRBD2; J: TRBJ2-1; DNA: TGTGCCAGCAGCTTGAGGACTAGCGGCTTTGATGAGCAGTTCTTC; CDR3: CASSLRTSGFDEQFF
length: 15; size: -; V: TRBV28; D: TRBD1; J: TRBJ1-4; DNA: TGTGCCAGCAGTACCCAGACAGGGTTCGGGGAAAAACTGTTTTTT; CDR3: CASSTQTGFGEKLFF
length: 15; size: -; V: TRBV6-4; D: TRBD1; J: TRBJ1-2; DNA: TGTGCCAGCAGACTGACAGGGGAACCGAACTATGGCTACACCTTC; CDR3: CASRLTGEPNYGYTF
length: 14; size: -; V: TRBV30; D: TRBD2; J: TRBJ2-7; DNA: TGTGCCTGCGTGGGGCTAGCGGGAGAGTACGAGCAGTACTTC; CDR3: CACVGLAGEYEQYF
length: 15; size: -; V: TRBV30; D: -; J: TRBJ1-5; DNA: TGTGCCTGGAGTCCCGGGATCCCGGGCAATCAGCCCCAGCATTTT; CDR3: CAWSPGIPGNQPQHF
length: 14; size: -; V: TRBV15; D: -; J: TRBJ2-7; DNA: TGTGCCACCAGCAGAGATCTGGGCTTATACGAGCAGTACTTC; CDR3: CATSRDLGLYEQYF
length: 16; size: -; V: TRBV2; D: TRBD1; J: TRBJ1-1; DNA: TGTGCCAGCAGTGAAACGGCAGGGGGCCTAAACACTGAAGCTTTCTTT; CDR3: CASSETAGGLNTEAFF
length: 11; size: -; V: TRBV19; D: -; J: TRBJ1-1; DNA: TGTGCCATTTTAGGGGGCACTGAAGCTTTCTTT; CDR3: CAILGGTEAFF
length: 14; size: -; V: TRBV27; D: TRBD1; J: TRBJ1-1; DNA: TGTGCCAGCATACCTGGAGGGGGCAGGACTGAAGCTTTCTTT; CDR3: CASIPGGGRTEAFF
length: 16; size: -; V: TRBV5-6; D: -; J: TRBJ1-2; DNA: TGTGCCAGCCTTAGCGGGGTGCGGGGGGATCCCTATGGCTACACCTTC; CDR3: CASLSGVRGDPYGYTF
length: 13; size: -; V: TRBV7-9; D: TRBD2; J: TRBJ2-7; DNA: TGTGCCAGCAAACTAGCGGGAGGACACGAGCAGTACTTC; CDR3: CASKLAGGHEQYF
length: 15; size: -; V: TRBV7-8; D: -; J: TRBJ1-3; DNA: TGTGCCAGCAGCCAGAGCGGGTCCCGCGGAAACACCATATATTTT; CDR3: CASSQSGSRGNTIYF
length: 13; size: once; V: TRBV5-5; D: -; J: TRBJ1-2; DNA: TGTGCCAGCAGTCAAGACAGTCCCTATGGCTACACCTTC; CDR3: CASSQDSPYGYTF
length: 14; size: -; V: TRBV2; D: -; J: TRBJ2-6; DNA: TGTGCCAGCAGTGCTATCTCTGGGGCCAACGTCCTGACTTTC; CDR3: CASSAISGANVLTF
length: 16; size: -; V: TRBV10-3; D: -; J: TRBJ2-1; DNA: TGTGCCATCAGTGAGTCGAAAATAGGAGGGGACAATGAGCAGTTCTTC; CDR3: CAISESKIGGDNEQFF
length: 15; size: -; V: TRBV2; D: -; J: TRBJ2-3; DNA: TGTGCCAGCAGTGAAAGCGGCTACTCCACAGATACGCAGTATTTT; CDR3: CASSESGYSTDTQYF
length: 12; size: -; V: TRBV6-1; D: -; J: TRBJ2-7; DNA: TGTGCCAGCAGTTCTAATTCCTACGAGCAGTACTTC; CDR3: CASSSNSYEQYF
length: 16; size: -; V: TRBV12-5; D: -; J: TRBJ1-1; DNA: TGTGCTAGTGGTTTTGAGGGGGGGAGCCTGAACACTGAAGCTTTCTTT; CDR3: CASGFEGGSLNTEAFF
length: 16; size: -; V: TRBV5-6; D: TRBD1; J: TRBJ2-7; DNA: TGTGCCAGCAGCGCAGGGGGTCCGGTGAGCTCCTACGAGCAGTACTTC; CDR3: CASSAGGPVSSYEQYF
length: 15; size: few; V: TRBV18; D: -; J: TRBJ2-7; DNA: TGTGCCAGCTCACCAACCCAGCTCTCTCAGGGCGAGCAGTACTTC; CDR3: CASSPTQLSQGEQYF
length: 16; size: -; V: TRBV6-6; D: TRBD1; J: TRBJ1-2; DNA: TGTGCCAGCTCATCCCCGGGACAGCAGTTGATCTATGGCTACACCTTC; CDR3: CASSSPGQQLIYGYTF
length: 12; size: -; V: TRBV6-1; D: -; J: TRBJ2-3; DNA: TGTGCCAGCAGTGGTCTCACAGATACGCAGTATTTT; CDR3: CASSGLTDTQYF
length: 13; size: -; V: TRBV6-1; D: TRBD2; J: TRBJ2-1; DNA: TGTGCCAGCAGTCTAGCGGGGTACAATGAGCAGTTCTTC; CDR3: CASSLAGYNEQFF
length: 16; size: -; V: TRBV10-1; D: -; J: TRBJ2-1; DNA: TGCGCCAGCAGTGAGTCGGAAGGGAGCTCCTACAATGAGCAGTTCTTC; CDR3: CASSESEGSSYNEQFF
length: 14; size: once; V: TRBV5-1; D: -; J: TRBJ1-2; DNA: TGCGCCAGCAGCTCGACAGGTTCTGACTATGGCTACACCTTC; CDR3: CASSSTGSDYGYTF